This T cell receptor beta chain was observed in a study of PD-1 blockade in classical Hodgkin lymphoma. Libraries were prepared by immunoSEQ multiplex PCR; TCRdb keeps only in-frame clonotypes and omits some of them. Here the sample spans 110,000 or so clones, roughly 87% being singletons. Remarks on this clone: Other DNA sequences from this sample encode an identical CDR3 as well.

Brentuximab vedotin exposure varied, and every patient relapsed after autologous stem cell transplantation. Sequencing was performed on peripheral blood mononuclear cells (PBMCs), taken before the second cycle of nivolumab. This clonotype originated in a human donor with classical Hodgkin lymphoma.

CDR3 sequence (DNA): TGCGCCAGCAGCTCTGGACAGGGCGGCTATGGCTACACCTTC. It yields the protein CASSSGQGGYGYTF. The chain employs TRBV5-1 and TRBJ1-2; 8 nucleotides agree with TRBD1. Germline V CDR1 and CDR2: SGHRS, YFSETQ. Trimming at V came to 3 bases and at J to 4 bases, leaving 5 bases not matched to a gene. The CDR3 runs to 14 residues.